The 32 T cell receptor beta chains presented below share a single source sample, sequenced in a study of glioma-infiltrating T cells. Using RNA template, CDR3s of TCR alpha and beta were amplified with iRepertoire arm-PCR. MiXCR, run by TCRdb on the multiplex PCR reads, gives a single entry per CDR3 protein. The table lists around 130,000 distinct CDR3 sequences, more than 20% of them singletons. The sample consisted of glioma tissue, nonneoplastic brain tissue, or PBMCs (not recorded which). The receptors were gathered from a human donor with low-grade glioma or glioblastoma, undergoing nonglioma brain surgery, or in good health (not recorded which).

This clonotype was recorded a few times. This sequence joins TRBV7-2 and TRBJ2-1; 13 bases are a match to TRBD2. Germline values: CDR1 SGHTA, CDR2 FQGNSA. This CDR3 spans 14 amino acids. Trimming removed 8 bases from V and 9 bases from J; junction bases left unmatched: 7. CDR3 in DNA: TGTGCCAGCGGACTAGCGGGGGAGTACGGTGAGCAGTTCTTC. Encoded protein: CASGLAGEYGEQFF.

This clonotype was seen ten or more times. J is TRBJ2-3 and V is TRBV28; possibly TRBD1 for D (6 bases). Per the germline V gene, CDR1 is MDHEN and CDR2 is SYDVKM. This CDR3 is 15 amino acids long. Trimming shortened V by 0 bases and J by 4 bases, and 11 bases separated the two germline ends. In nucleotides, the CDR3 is TGTGCCAGCAGTTTATGGGGGGCGAGGTCAGATACGCAGTATTTT. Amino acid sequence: CASSLWGARSDTQYF.

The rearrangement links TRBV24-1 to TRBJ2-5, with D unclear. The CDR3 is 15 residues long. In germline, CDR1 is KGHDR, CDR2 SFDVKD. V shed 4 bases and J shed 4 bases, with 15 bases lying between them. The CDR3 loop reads CATSDSGHRGETQYF. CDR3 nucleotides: TGTGCCACCAGTGACTCTGGGCACCGAGGAGAGACCCAGTACTTC.

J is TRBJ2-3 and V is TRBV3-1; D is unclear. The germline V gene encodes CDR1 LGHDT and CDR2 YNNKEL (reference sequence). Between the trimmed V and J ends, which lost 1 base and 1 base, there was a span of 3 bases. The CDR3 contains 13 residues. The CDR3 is CASSQVGTDTQYF. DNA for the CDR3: TGTGCCAGCAGCCAAGTAGGCACAGATACGCAGTATTTT.

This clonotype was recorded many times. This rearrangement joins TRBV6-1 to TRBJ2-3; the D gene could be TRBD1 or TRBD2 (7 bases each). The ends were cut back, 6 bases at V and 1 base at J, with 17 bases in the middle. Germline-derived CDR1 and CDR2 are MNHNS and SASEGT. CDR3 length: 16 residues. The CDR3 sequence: CASSAQGEGGTDTQYF. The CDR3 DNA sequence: TGTGCCAGCAGCGCGCAGGGGGAGGGGGGCACAGATACGCAGTATTTT.

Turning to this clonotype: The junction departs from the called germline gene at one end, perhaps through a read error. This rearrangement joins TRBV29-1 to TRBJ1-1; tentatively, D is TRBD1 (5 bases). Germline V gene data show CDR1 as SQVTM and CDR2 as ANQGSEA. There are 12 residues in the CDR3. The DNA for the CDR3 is TGCAGAGTGGGTCGAGGTGGGACTGAGGCTTTCTTT. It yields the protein CRVGRGGTEAFF.

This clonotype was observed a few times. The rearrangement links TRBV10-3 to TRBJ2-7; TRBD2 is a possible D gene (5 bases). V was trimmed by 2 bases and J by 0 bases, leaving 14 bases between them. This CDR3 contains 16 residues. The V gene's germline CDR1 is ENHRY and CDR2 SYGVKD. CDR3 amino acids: CAISENPDSNSYEQYV. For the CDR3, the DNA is TGTGCCATCAGTGAGAACCCGGACTCAAACTCCTACGAGCAGTACGTC.

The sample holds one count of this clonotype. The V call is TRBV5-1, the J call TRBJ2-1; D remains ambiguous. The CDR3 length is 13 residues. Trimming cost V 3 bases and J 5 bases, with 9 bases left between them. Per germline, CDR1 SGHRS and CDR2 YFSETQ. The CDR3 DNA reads TGCGCCAGCAGCTGGAACGGCAACAATGAGCAGTTCTTC. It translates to CASSWNGNNEQFF.

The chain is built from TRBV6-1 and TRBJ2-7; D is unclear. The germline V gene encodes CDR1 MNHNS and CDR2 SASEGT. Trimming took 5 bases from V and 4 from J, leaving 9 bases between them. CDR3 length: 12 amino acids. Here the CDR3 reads CASSWAVYEQYV. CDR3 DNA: TGTGCCAGCAGTTGGGCGGTTTACGAGCAGTACGTC.

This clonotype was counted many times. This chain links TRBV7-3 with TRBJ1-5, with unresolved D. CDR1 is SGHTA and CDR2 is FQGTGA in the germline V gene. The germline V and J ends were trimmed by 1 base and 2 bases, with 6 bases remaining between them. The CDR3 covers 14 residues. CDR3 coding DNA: TGTGCCAGCAGCTTAAACAGCGGCAATCAGCCCCAGCATTTT. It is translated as CASSLNSGNQPQHF.

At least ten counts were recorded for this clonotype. The chain's CDR3 is CASSAGTIQETQYF. As DNA, the CDR3 is TGTGCCAGCAGTGCCGGGACCATCCAAGAGACCCAGTACTTC. The V call is TRBV28, the J call TRBJ2-5, with D perhaps given as TRBD1 or TRBD2 (5 bases each). The V gene's germline CDR1 is MDHEN and CDR2 SYDVKM. Deletions cut 5 bases from V and 1 base from J, with 11 bases between. This CDR3 has 14 residues.

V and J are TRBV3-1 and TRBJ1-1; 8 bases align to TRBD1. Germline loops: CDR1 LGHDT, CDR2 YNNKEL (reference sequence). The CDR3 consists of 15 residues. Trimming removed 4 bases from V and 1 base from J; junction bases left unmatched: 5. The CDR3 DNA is TGTGCCAGCAGCCGTTCAGGGGGCGGGAACACTGAAGCTTTCTTT. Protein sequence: CASSRSGGGNTEAFF. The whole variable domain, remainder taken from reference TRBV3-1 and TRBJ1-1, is DTAVSQTPKYLVTQMGNDKSIKCEQNLGHDTMYWYKQDSKKFLKIMFSYNNKELIINETVPNRFSPKSPDKAHLNLHINSLELGDSAVYFCASSRSGGGNTEAFFGQGTRLTVV.

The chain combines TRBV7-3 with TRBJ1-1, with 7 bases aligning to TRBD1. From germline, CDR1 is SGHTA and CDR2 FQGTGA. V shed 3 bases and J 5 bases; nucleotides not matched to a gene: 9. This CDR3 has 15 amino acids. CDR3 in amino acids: CASSFEGARGTEAFF. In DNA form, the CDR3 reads TGTGCCAGCAGCTTCGAGGGGGCCAGGGGGACTGAAGCTTTCTTT.

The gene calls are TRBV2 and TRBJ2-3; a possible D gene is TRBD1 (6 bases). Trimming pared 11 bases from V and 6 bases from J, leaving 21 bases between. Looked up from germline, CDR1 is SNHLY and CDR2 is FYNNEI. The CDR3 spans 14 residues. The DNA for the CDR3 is TGTGCCGGGGCCCTACAGGGTTTCTCCGATACGCAGTATTTT. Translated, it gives CAGALQGFSDTQYF.

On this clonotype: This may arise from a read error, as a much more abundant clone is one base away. The CDR3 DNA follows: TGCAGTGTCTGGTCATCGAACACTGAAGCTTTATTT. It yields the protein CSVWSSNTEALF. The chain carries TRBV20-1 and TRBJ1-1, with D unresolved. Germline CDR1 and CDR2: DFQATT and SNEGSKA (reference sequence). The CDR3 runs 12 residues.

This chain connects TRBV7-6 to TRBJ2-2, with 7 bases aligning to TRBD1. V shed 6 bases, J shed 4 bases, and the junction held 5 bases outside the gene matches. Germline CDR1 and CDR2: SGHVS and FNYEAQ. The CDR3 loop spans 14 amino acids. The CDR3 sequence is CASRQTGSTGELFF. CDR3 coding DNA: TGTGCCAGCAGGCAGACAGGGAGCACCGGGGAGCTGTTTTTT.

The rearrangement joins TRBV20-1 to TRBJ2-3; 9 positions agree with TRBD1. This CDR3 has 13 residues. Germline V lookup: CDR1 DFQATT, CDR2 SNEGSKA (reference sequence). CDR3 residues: CSVGTGQEDTQYF. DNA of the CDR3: TGCAGCGTCGGGACAGGGCAGGAGGATACGCAGTATTTT.

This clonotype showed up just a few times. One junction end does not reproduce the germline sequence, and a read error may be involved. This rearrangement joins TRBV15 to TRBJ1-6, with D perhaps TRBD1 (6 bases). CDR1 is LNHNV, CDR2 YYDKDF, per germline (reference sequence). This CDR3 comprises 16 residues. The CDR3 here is CVTSRGGTGRTPPLHF. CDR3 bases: TGTGTCACCAGCAGAGGGGGAACAGGGCGGACTCCACCCCTCCACTTT.

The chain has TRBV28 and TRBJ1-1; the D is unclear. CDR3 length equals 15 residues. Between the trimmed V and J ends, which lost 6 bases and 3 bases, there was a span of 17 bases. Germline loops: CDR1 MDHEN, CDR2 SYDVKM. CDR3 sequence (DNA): TGTGCCAGCAGACCCACGGCCGCCTGGGACACTGAAGCTTTCTTT. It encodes CASRPTAAWDTEAFF.

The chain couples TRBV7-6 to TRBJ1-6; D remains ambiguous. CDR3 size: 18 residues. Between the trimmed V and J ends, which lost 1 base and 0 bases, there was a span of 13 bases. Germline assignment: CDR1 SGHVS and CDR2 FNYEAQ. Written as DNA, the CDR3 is TGTGCCAGCAGCTTAGAACAGAATTGGAGCTCCTATAATTCACCCCTCCACTTT. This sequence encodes CASSLEQNWSSYNSPLHF.

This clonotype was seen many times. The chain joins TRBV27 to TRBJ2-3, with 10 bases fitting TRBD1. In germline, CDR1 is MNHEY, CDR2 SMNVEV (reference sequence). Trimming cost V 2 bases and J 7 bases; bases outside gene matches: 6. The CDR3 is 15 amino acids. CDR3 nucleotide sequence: TGTGCCAGCAGTTTACAGACAGGGGGCAAAAATACGCAGTATTTT. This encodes CASSLQTGGKNTQYF.

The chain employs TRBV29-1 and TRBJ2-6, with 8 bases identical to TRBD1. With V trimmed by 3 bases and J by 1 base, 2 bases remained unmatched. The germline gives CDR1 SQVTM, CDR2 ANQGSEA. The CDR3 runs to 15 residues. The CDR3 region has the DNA TGCAGCGTTGATAGGACAGGGTCTGGGGCCAACGTCCTGACTTTC. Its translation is CSVDRTGSGANVLTF.

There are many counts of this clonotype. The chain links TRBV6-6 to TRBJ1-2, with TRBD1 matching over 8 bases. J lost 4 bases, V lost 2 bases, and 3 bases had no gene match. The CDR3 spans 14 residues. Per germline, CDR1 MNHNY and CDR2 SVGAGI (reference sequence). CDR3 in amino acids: CASSYGQGVYGYTF. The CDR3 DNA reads TGTGCCAGCAGTTACGGACAGGGTGTCTATGGCTACACCTTC.

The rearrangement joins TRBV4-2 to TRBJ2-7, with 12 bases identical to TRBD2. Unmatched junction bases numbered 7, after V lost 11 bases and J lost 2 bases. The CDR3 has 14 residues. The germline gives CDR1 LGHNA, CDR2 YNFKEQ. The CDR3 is CARLLAGGPYEQYV. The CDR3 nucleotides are TGTGCCCGCCTACTAGCGGGGGGACCCTACGAGCAGTACGTC.

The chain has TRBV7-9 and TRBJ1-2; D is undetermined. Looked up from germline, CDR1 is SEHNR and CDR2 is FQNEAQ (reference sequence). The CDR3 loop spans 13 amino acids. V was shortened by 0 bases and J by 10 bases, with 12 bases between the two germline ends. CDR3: CASSLALGQDYTF. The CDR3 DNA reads TGTGCCAGCAGCTTAGCGCTTGGGCAGGACTACACCTTC.

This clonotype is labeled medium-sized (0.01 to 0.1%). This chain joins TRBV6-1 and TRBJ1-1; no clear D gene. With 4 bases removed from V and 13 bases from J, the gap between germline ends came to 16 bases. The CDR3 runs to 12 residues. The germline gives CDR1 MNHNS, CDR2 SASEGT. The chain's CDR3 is CASSVYGREIFF. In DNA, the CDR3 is TGTGCCAGCAGTGTATATGGACGAGAAATTTTCTTT.

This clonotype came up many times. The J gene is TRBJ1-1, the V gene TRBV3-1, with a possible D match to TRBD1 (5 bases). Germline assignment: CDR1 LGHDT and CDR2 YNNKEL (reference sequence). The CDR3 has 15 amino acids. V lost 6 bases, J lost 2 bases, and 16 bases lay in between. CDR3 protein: CASSPSRGKNTEAFF. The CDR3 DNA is TGTGCCAGCAGTCCATCTCGGGGGAAAAACACTGAAGCTTTCTTT.

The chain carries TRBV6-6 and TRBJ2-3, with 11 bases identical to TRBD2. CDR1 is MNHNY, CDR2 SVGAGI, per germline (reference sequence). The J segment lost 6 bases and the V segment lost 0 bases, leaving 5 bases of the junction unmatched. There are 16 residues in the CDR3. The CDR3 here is CASSYSSSGGLDTQYF. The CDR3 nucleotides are TGTGCCAGCAGTTACTCGTCTAGCGGGGGGCTGGATACGCAGTATTTT.

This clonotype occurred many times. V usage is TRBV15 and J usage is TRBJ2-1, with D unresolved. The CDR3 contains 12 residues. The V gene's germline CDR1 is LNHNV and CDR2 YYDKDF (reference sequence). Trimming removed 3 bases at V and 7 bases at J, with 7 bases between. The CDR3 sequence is CATSRRWNEQFF. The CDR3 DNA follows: TGTGCCACCAGCAGGAGGTGGAATGAGCAGTTCTTC.

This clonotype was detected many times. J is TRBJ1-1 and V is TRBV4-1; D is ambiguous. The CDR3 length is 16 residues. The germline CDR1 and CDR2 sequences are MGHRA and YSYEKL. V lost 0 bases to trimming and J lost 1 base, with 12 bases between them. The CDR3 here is CASSQETAQRNTEAFF. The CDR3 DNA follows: TGCGCCAGCAGCCAAGAAACGGCCCAAAGGAACACTGAAGCTTTCTTT.

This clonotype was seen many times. This CDR3 is CASSLTQTDQPQHF. The CDR3 bases are TGTGCCAGCTCCTTGACCCAGACCGATCAGCCCCAGCATTTT. The rearrangement uses TRBV7-2 and TRBJ1-5; D gene unclear. Germline V gives CDR1 SGHTA, CDR2 FQGNSA. The V and J ends lost 8 bases and 5 bases respectively, with 16 bases between them. The CDR3 contains 14 residues.

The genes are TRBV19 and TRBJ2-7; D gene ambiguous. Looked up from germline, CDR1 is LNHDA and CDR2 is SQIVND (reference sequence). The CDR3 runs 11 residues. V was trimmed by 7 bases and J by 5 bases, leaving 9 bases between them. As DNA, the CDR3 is TGTGCCAGTACACAACCGGACGAGCAGTACGTC. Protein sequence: CASTQPDEQYV.